The T cell receptor beta chain under discussion was sequenced for a study of cytomegalovirus exposure and HLA in healthy donors listed by TCRdb under 2017. General notes on the study: An earlier analysis of several hundred of the donors reported approximately 290 Gb of sequence data and some 120 million unique TCR beta sequences from 150 million to 200 million T cells. An early release covering roughly 600 HLA-typed donors comprised approximately 300 gigabases of sequencing data and around 86 million unique TCR sequences. Of the approximately 400 genotyped donors, roughly 76% were placed in the genetic ancestry cluster associated with self-reported Caucasian donors. The study was designed to test whether signatures of past pathogen exposure could be identified by cataloging public T cell receptors. The study profiled the T cell repertoires of 550 to 700 subjects by immunosequencing and related them to cytomegalovirus serostatus. In addition to the first cohort of 666 subjects, a separate validation cohort of 130 or so different subjects was used. To predict cytomegalovirus infection status, the study brought together high-throughput TCR immunosequencing, statistical association of individual TCRs with disease status, and machine learning. A later analysis re-analyzed previously published TCR beta repertoires from roughly 630 donors and added high-resolution HLA genotyping to study TCR occurrence patterns. The later analysis used no new phenotypic data to find candidate immune exposures, relying instead on TCR beta sequences and their occurrence across donors. To decide whether each TCR beta V gene segment behaved as functional or pseudogenic, an earlier analysis of 587 of the donors relied on high-throughput TCR beta sequencing. Donor age, sex, ethnicity and CMV serostatus were compiled together with the repertoire data. A later genetic analysis took genome-wide SNP genotypes for about 55% of the 666 donors and used that subset as a discovery cohort. Every repertoire in the discovery cohort had been generated on one and the same sequencing platform. Class I and class II HLA loci were covered by the typing at four-digit resolution. The number of donors typed differed by locus, with about 620-630 for A, B, C, DRB1 and DQB1, 522 for DQA1, over 600 for DPA1, and 472 for DPB1. Roughly 5 DR-DQ haplotypes were handled as single units for association and clustering because linkage in the cohort was strong. Among around 400 genotyped donors of the cohort, an average of approximately 220,000 unique TCR beta nucleotide sequences was sequenced per donor, of which roughly 17% were non-productive.

In this sample, this clone turned up a few times. Its cognate antigen has yet to be identified. No quality values exist for individual bases; no much larger clone is one base distant. The protocol used for the library was the immunoSEQ multiplex PCR assay. For the multiplex PCR, a mixture combining 60 forward primers for TCR Vbeta segments and 13 reverse primers for TCR Jbeta segments was used. Amplification of the CDR3 region of rearranged TCR beta genes was performed with a multiplex PCR assay on genomic DNA. Amplified TCR beta libraries were sequenced as 87-base-pair reads on the Illumina HiSeq System. The original methods were these. A later analysis tallied 75 million to 95 million unique TCR beta chains across the 610 or so repertoires, and around 12 million of those chains were shared by two or more donors. Raw reads were error-corrected and collapsed into unique sequences by a nearest-neighbor algorithm in which closely related sequences were merged to remove PCR and sequencing errors. To assign V, D and J gene segments, CDR3 sequences were aligned to IMGT reference sequences. For a sequence to be retained, at least a six-nucleotide match to both a V gene segment and a J gene segment was required. Rearrangements were classified as productive when the CDR3 lacked stop codons and remained in frame with V and J, and all other rearrangements were classified as non-productive. CDR3 was defined according to IMGT convention as the region running from the second conserved V-encoded cysteine to the conserved J-encoded phenylalanine. The earlier analysis of fewer than 700 of the donors excluded sequences that lacked an unambiguous match to a single V gene segment. In an earlier analysis of about 590 of the donors, a V segment was called functional when productive rearrangements were above 56.7%, and segregating when the standard deviation between donors exceeded 5%. A statistical classification framework was developed to diagnose cytomegalovirus status using the catalog of TCR beta chain sequences. A later analysis assigned V and J genes by comparing TCR nucleotide sequences with IMGT/GENE-DB human TR gene sequences. The TCRdist pipeline was used in a later analysis to assign CDR3 sequences and most-parsimonious VDJ recombination scenarios. A later analysis defined each TCR beta chain by its CDR3 amino acid sequence plus V-gene family, and excluded reads lacking a unique V-gene family. In a later analysis, around 600 highly shared, low-generation-probability nucleotide sequences were removed to address suspected cross-contamination and a sequencing artifact. In a later analysis, a clonal expansion index for each public chain was calculated from normalized within-repertoire ranks of inferred template counts. Generation probabilities in a later analysis came from a VDJ recombination model fitted to out-of-frame rearrangements, and those results were checked against IGoR. In a later analysis, TCR-TCR, TCR-HLA and TCR-CMV co-occurrence was scored with hypergeometric tests, and a repertoire-size bias correction was applied to TCR pairs. A later analysis estimated false discovery rates by permuting HLA or CMV assignments 20 times. In a later analysis, co-occurring TCRs were grouped using DBSCAN, with TCRdist sequence similarity added in when clustering inside HLA-allele-positive subsets. Co-occurrence clustering excluded repertoires with fewer than 30,000 or more than 120,000 public chains, plus five with anomalous nucleotide sharing. TCRdb took this table from immuneACCESS and kept in-frame rearrangements with V and J called. Such tables lack part of the clones; where checked against another copy, unresolved V genes explain under half of the gap, and the rest is unexplained. V and J calls and clone size follow that table, whereas D and trimming were derived from the DNA. This sample holds tens of thousands of clones; roughly 53% were observed only once. About 10% of the sample is in the top ten clones.

Results and caveats for the whole study, not just this receptor: Sequencing depth was assumed to be roughly uniform across donors in the presence/absence analyses, though that assumption may not hold. Cytomegalovirus status was reported to be diagnosed by the classifier with high specificity and sensitivity in both the original and validation cohorts. Linkage disequilibrium might explain the correlated functional status among segregating V segments, but an unknown experimental factor could not be ruled out. When HLA alleles, especially DR and DQ, strongly co-occurred, attributing TCR associations to individual alleles was difficult. According to a later analysis, TCR association rates differed among HLA loci, with DRB1 alleles showing the most associated TCRs and HLA-C alleles showing the fewest. In an earlier analysis of 500 to 650 of the donors, most TCR beta V segments appeared in productive rearrangements about 87% or about 30% of the time, broadly matching IMGT annotations. In a later genetic analysis, a missense DCLRE1C variant was associated with V-gene and J-gene trimming of TCR beta chains, and the association was replicated in an independent cohort. The earlier analysis of 450 to 700 of the donors excluded roughly 16 rarely observed V segments, including chromosome 9 orphons, because counts were too low. A later analysis found that HLA-associated TCR beta chains were more clonally expanded and had lower generation probabilities than equally common non-associated chains. In vitro tests confirmed that a few of the cytomegalovirus-associated TCR beta chains recognize cytomegalovirus antigens. A later genetic analysis reported fewer N-insertions in productive TCRs among donors in an Asian-associated ancestry cluster than the roughly 700-donor mean. While some public TCRs were present in many individuals, most TCR sequences turned up only very rarely across donors. The cohort was sequenced for TCR beta chains only, and without alpha or paired-chain data the features that could be detected were limited. A further reported finding was that TCR beta sequences accurately predicted the HLA-A and HLA-B alleles for most subjects in the first cohort. Several of the top co-occurrence clusters appeared to be linked to parvovirus B19, influenza, CMV and Epstein-Barr virus, according to a later analysis. A group of highly shared sequence variants was considered likely to be a technical artifact of the sequencing pipeline. According to the authors, the approach could potentially be generalized to other disease states and immunological phenotypes. At a false discovery rate of 0.05, a later analysis linked approximately 18,000 TCR beta sequences to specific HLA alleles. Because some donors lacked HLA typing at each locus, the association tests relied only on the typed subset. A total of about 180 TCR beta chains were listed by the study as associated with cytomegalovirus. The only immune exposure information available for the cohort was CMV serostatus. A later analysis found that most CMV-associated TCR beta chains appeared HLA-restricted, with HLA associations seemingly driven largely by CMV exposure.

The cohort was made up of 500 to 800 healthy bone marrow donors. Cohort members were all nominally healthy when sampled, although unrecorded immune exposures were likely present. CMV serostatus was recorded as positive for roughly 290 and negative for 352 of the 666 cohort members, whereas no CMV serostatus was recorded for the donor in question. A peripheral blood sample was provided by each donor, and peripheral blood mononuclear cells were used for TCR beta sequencing. Genomic DNA extraction from the blood cell samples was performed with the Qiagen DNeasy Blood Extraction Kit. The TCR sequence derives from a human donor in good health. The sample taken for sequencing was PBMCs.

The bases are TGTGCCAGCAGCTTAACTAGCGGGGCCTCCTACGAGCAGTACTTC. This codes for CASSLTSGASYEQYF. The chain links TRBV7-3 with TRBJ2-7; TRBD2 agrees with 8 junctional bases. The V end gives up 0 bases and the J end 0 bases, leaving 1 base in the junction not matched to a gene. CDR1 and CDR2 were assigned from the germline V gene as SGHTA and FQGTGA. Including the terminal cysteine and phenylalanine, the CDR3 comprises 15 residues. Of the read, only the CDR3 DNA is kept; its 45 bases are in frame from base 1.